Listed here are 15 T cell receptor beta chains from one sample, sequenced in a study of CD8 T cells in ankylosing spondylitis. MiXCR, run by TCRdb on the 5' RACE reads, gives a single entry per CDR3 protein. The sample includes about 140,000 distinct CDR3 sequences, more than 5.5% of them seen just once. Material for sequencing was blood, either unsorted or a sorted T cell fraction (not recorded which). The origin of the receptors is a female donor with ankylosing spondylitis or in good health (not recorded which).

In this sample, this clonotype turned up many times. The chain is built from TRBV3-1 and TRBJ1-1; no clear D gene. CDR1 and CDR2 (germline): LGHDT, YNNKEL (reference sequence). V was cut by 4 bases and J by 1 base, with 10 bases left in between. This CDR3 is 14 amino acids long. The CDR3, as DNA: TGTGCCAGCAGCCTGCTCGGGAGGAACACTGAAGCTTTCTTT. It codes for CASSLLGRNTEAFF. Supplemented by reference TRBV3-1 and TRBJ1-1, the full variable domain reads DTAVSQTPKYLVTQMGNDKSIKCEQNLGHDTMYWYKQDSKKFLKIMFSYNNKELIINETVPNRFSPKSPDKAHLNLHINSLELGDSAVYFCASSLLGRNTEAFFGQGTRLTVV.

This clonotype was seen at least ten times. The chain uses TRBV6-1 and TRBJ1-6, with 9 bases identical to TRBD1. Germline V CDR1 and CDR2: MNHNS, SASEGT. The CDR3 is 15 residues long. V lost 6 bases and J lost 14; bases outside the gene matches: 14. CDR3 nucleotides: TGTGCCAGCAGCTTCAGGACAGGGGCCCCTCGAGCCCTCCACTTT. This encodes CASSFRTGAPRALHF.

V is TRBV18 and J is TRBJ2-3; possibly TRBD1 for D (6 bases). The CDR3 totals 15 residues. Germline-derived CDR1 and CDR2 are KGHSH and LQKENI. The V end was cut by 3 bases, the J end by 0 bases, with 10 bases between. The CDR3 region is CASSPGAPSTDTQYF. In DNA form, the CDR3 reads TGTGCCAGCTCACCGGGGGCGCCTAGCACAGATACGCAGTATTTT.

This clonotype was counted only a few times. The rearrangement joins TRBV4-1 to TRBJ1-3; D remains ambiguous. The CDR3 totals 16 residues. Deletions cut 1 base from V and 4 bases from J, with 14 bases between. CDR1 and CDR2 from the germline V gene are MGHRA and YSYEKL. CDR3: CASSQGRGNVGNTIYF. The CDR3 DNA reads TGCGCCAGCAGCCAAGGGAGAGGGAATGTCGGAAACACCATATATTTT.

This clonotype was counted at least ten times. The chain joins TRBV6-2 or TRBV6-3 to TRBJ2-3; TRBD1 matches at 9 bases. The CDR3 covers 15 residues. The trim removed 4 bases at V and 5 bases at J, leaving 7 bases unmatched. The germline gives CDR1 MNHEY, CDR2 SVGEGT. CDR3 sequence reads: CASSFRDRVVDTQYF. CDR3 DNA: TGTGCCAGCAGTTTCCGGGACAGGGTAGTAGATACGCAGTATTTT.

The sample holds many counts of this clonotype. The chain joins TRBV27 to TRBJ1-5; no reliable D call. CDR1 and CDR2 (germline): MNHEY, SMNVEV (reference sequence). The V gene lost 1 base and the J gene lost 0 bases, with 10 bases spanning the gap. This CDR3 has 16 residues. CDR3 sequence reads: CASSLLGGNSNQPQHF. The DNA for the CDR3 is TGTGCCAGCAGTTTATTGGGTGGAAATAGCAATCAGCCCCAGCATTTT.

Of note for this clonotype: A much larger clone lies one base from this, so it may be a read error. The chain carries TRBV20-1 and TRBJ1-2; TRBD1 is a possible D gene (6 bases). The CDR3 covers 12 residues. Germline V gene data show CDR1 as DFQATT and CDR2 as SNEGSKA (reference sequence). The CDR3, as DNA: TGCAGTGCTAGATCCACAGGGAATGGCTACATCTTC. This gives the protein CSARSTGNGYIF.

This clonotype was recorded many times. The chain uses TRBV7-6 and TRBJ2-7; D is tentatively TRBD1 or TRBD2 (5 bases each). The CDR3 is 15 amino acids. Germline V gene lookup returns CDR1 SGHVS and CDR2 FNYEAQ. V gave up 5 bases and J gave up 6 bases, with 20 bases separating them. CDR3 residues: CASSPTGTEGVEQYF. The CDR3 coding sequence is TGTGCCAGCAGCCCGACCGGGACGGAAGGCGTCGAGCAGTACTTC. Looking up the rest from reference TRBV7-6 and TRBJ2-7 gives the full variable domain: GAGVSQSPRYKVTKRGQDVALRCDPISGHVSLYWYRQALGQGPEFLTYFNYEAQQDKSGLPNDRFSAERPEGSISTLTIQRTEQRDSAMYRCASSPTGTEGVEQYFGPGTRLTVT.

This clonotype was observed many times. This chain joins TRBV6-5 and TRBJ1-6; the D gene is possibly TRBD1 (6 bases). The CDR3 runs to 15 residues. The germline V gene has CDR1 MNHEY and CDR2 SVGAGI. V was trimmed by 4 bases and J by 6 bases, leaving 13 bases between them. CDR3 region: CASSFVGQSNSPLHF. The CDR3 bases are TGTGCCAGCAGTTTCGTAGGACAGAGTAATTCACCCCTCCACTTT.

This clonotype was counted at least ten times. CDR3 coding DNA: TGCAGTGCTCTGAGAGGGGGAAACACTGAAGCTTTCTTT. Its translation: CSALRGGNTEAFF. The genes are TRBV20-1 and TRBJ1-1, with D perhaps matching TRBD1 (6 bases). Trimming stripped 5 bases from V and 2 bases from J, with 12 bases between. CDR3 length: 13 residues. Germline-derived CDR1 and CDR2 are DFQATT and SNEGSKA (reference sequence).

This clonotype was seen ten or more times. The rearrangement uses TRBV29-1 and TRBJ1-2; D is ambiguous. The CDR3 consists of 12 residues. Trimming stripped 6 bases from V and 8 bases from J, with 16 bases between. Germline V gene sequence: CDR1 SQVTM, CDR2 ANQGSEA. CDR3: CSVATDHIGYTF. The CDR3 nucleotides read TGCAGCGTAGCTACAGACCATATAGGCTACACCTTC.

This clonotype was counted ten times or more. The gene calls are TRBV20-1 and TRBJ2-4; 9 bases are a match to TRBD2. Germline assignment: CDR1 DFQATT and CDR2 SNEGSKA (reference sequence). CDR3 length equals 17 residues. With V trimmed by 5 bases and J by 2 bases, 13 bases remained unmatched. As DNA, the CDR3 is TGCAGTGCTGAGGTTGGCGGGGGGGCCGCGTCCAAAAACATTCAGTACTTC. Amino acids: CSAEVGGGAASKNIQYF.

This clonotype was counted ten times or more. The chain uses TRBV5-1 and TRBJ2-6; possibly TRBD1 or TRBD2 for D (5 bases each). The germline V gene encodes CDR1 SGHRS and CDR2 YFSETQ. Trimming took 4 bases from V and 6 from J, leaving 17 bases between them. The CDR3 runs 16 residues. The CDR3, as DNA: TGCGCCAGCAGCCCATTTGAGGGGCCGCCGGCCAACGTCCTGACTTTC. This sequence encodes CASSPFEGPPANVLTF.

This chain joins TRBV19 and TRBJ2-1; TRBD1 agrees at 9 bases. CDR1 and CDR2 (germline): LNHDA, SQIVND (reference sequence). After removal of 7 bases from V and 7 bases from J, the junction contained 8 bases not matched to a gene. This CDR3 is built from 14 residues. For the CDR3, the DNA is TGTGCCAGTAAAAGGGACAGGGTGCCAAATGAGCAGTTCTTC. Its protein product is CASKRDRVPNEQFF.

CDR3 DNA sequence: TGTGCCTGGAGTGTAGGCCCCGGGACAGAGAAGCCCCAGCATTTT. Translating it yields CAWSVGPGTEKPQHF. This chain uses TRBV30 with TRBJ1-5, with 7 bases fitting TRBD1. Germline CDR1 is GTSNPN and CDR2 is SVGIG (reference sequence). V lost 0 bases and J lost 8; bases outside the gene matches: 10. The CDR3 loop spans 15 amino acids.